A single sample is the source of the 30 T cell receptor beta chains below, sequenced in a study of blood T cells in healthy people across ages (dated by TCRdb to between 2015 and 2016). The receptor library was made with 5' RACE. A second about 6 to 11 cycle PCR used a sample-barcoded 5' primer and a J-beta primer mix. The raw public reads went through TCRdb reprocessing: fastp at Q25, MiXCR clone calling, in-frame beta chains kept. CDR3 protein sequences are deduplicated, and each keeps its most common genes and DNA. The sample table shows 1,800,000 or so distinct CDR3 sequences, and roughly two fifths are seen once. The ten largest clonotypes hold roughly 23% of the sample. The sequencing input was blood. Receptors were obtained from a human donor in good health.

A note on this clonotype: One junction end disagrees with the germline gene, perhaps due to a read error. V usage is TRBV7-2 and J usage is TRBJ1-2; D is ambiguous. CDR3 length: 15 residues. Germline V gives CDR1 SGHTA, CDR2 FQGNSA. The CDR3: CVSSLARADLYGYTF. DNA for the CDR3: TGTGTCAGCAGCTTAGCGCGGGCAGACTTATATGGCTACACCTTC.

V and J are TRBV7-2 and TRBJ2-3, with 12 bases identical to TRBD1. Germline V gene data show CDR1 as SGHTA and CDR2 as FQGNSA. V dropped 5 bases and J dropped 6; count of bases not matched to a gene: 12. The CDR3 runs to 17 residues. The CDR3: CASSPLRDRGRGDTQYF. The CDR3 DNA is TGTGCCAGCAGCCCCCTCCGGGACAGGGGGCGTGGGGATACGCAGTATTTT.

This clonotype was picked up a small number of times. The chain joins TRBV27 to TRBJ2-5, with D perhaps matching TRBD1 or TRBD2 (5 bases each). The CDR3 spans 15 residues. Germline V CDR1 and CDR2: MNHEY, SMNVEV (reference sequence). V was pared by 2 bases and J by 0 bases, with 10 bases between. The DNA for the CDR3 is TGTGCCAGCAGTTTAGGGTGGGGGAACCAAGAGACCCAGTACTTC. Protein sequence: CASSLGWGNQETQYF.

The J gene is TRBJ1-1, the V gene TRBV5-6; D remains unclear. The germline V gene has CDR1 SGHDT and CDR2 YYEEEE. V lost 0 bases and J 5 bases, leaving 14 bases between the germline ends. The CDR3 is 15 amino acids. The CDR3, as DNA: TGTGCCAGCAGCTTGGATGCCCGGGGAGGGACTGAAGCTTTCTTT. This codes for CASSLDARGGTEAFF.

This clonotype came up a few times. Germline and junction disagree at one end, which may indicate a read error. The chain combines TRBV7-2 with TRBJ2-1; TRBD2 matches 13 bases. The germline V gene has CDR1 SGHTA and CDR2 FQGNSA. The CDR3 runs 17 residues. The CDR3 loop is CARSLVVVLAGGLEQFF. The DNA for the CDR3 is TGTGCCCGCAGCCTCGTTGTGGTACTAGCGGGGGGGCTTGAGCAGTTCTTC.

The CDR3 loop reads CASTRSGQGKDYGYTF. The DNA of the CDR3 is TGTGCCAGCACCCGAAGCGGACAGGGGAAAGACTATGGCTACACCTTC. The chain employs TRBV6-1 and TRBJ1-2; 9 nucleotides align to TRBD1. The J segment lost 3 bases and the V segment lost 7 bases, leaving 12 bases of the junction unmatched. The CDR3 has 16 amino acids. Germline CDR1 reads MNHNS; CDR2 reads SASEGT.

This clonotype was counted between two and nine times. This chain uses TRBV5-6 with TRBJ2-1; 8 bases match TRBD1. V shed 5 bases, J shed 1 base, and the junction held 8 bases outside the gene matches. The CDR3 consists of 16 residues. CDR1 is SGHDT, CDR2 YYEEEE, per germline. This CDR3 reads CASSQDREESYNEQFF. DNA for the CDR3: TGTGCCAGCAGTCAGGACAGGGAAGAATCCTACAATGAGCAGTTCTTC. Full variable domain (missing parts from reference TRBV5-6 and TRBJ2-1): DAGVTQSPTHLIKTRGQQVTLRCSPKSGHDTVSWYQQALGQGPQFIFQYYEEEERQRGNFPDRFSGHQFPNYSSELNVNALLLGDSALYLCASSQDREESYNEQFFGPGTRLTVL.

The chain carries TRBV7-9 and TRBJ1-2; 7 nucleotides align to TRBD1. The germline V gene encodes CDR1 SEHNR and CDR2 FQNEAQ (reference sequence). The CDR3 has 13 residues. The J segment lost 6 bases and the V segment lost 5 bases, leaving 6 bases of the junction unmatched. The CDR3 region has the DNA TGTGCCAGCAGCGACGACAGGGTGAATGGCTACACCTTC. This encodes CASSDDRVNGYTF. Together with reference TRBV7-9 and TRBJ1-2, the CDR3 gives the full variable domain: DTGVSQNPRHKITKRGQNVTFRCDPISEHNRLYWYRQTLGQGPEFLTYFQNEAQLEKSRLLSDRFSAERPKGSFSTLEIQRTEQGDSAMYLCASSDDRVNGYTFGSGTRLTVV.

The chain combines TRBV28 with TRBJ2-7, with D possibly matching TRBD1 (5 bases). Looked up from germline, CDR1 is MDHEN and CDR2 is SYDVKM. Trimming removed 5 bases from V and 1 base from J, with 15 bases in between. The CDR3 has 15 residues. CDR3 bases: TGTGCCAGCAGTGTGAGTGAGGACAAATCCTACGAGCAGTACTTC. Protein: CASSVSEDKSYEQYF. Full variable domain (remainder filled in from reference TRBV28 and TRBJ2-7): DVKVTQSSRYLVKRTGEKVFLECVQDMDHENMFWYRQDPGLGLRLIYFSYDVKMKEKGDIPEGYSVSREKKERFSLILESASTNQTSMYLCASSVSEDKSYEQYFGPGTRLTVT.

The V call is TRBV6-2 or TRBV6-3, the J call TRBJ1-1; D call uncertain. The length of the CDR3 is 14 residues. Trimming took off 8 bases at V and 1 base at J, with 14 bases between the two ends. Germline loops: CDR1 MNHEY, CDR2 SVGEGT. CDR3 loop: CASSPRAPNTEAFF. As DNA, the CDR3 is TGTGCCAGCTCCCCACGTGCTCCGAACACTGAAGCTTTCTTT.

The J gene is TRBJ1-1, the V gene TRBV6-2 or TRBV6-3, with D possibly matching TRBD1 (6 bases). Deletions cut 9 bases from V and 5 bases from J, with 22 bases between. CDR3 length equals 15 residues. CDR1 MNHEY and CDR2 SVGEGT come from the germline V gene. The CDR3 loop reads CASSPRQVSGTEAFF. The CDR3 nucleotides are TGTGCCAGTAGTCCTAGACAGGTCTCGGGGACTGAAGCTTTCTTT.

This clonotype was recorded a few times. V usage is TRBV15 and J usage is TRBJ1-2, with D possibly being TRBD1 (6 bases). V lost 0 bases, J lost 8 bases, and 10 bases lay in between. This CDR3 is 13 amino acids long. Germline CDR1 LNHNV, CDR2 YYDKDF (reference sequence). The CDR3 DNA reads TGTGCCACCAGCAGAGACAGGGGTGCCGGCTACACCTTC. It encodes CATSRDRGAGYTF.

This chain links TRBV5-5 with TRBJ2-1; maybe TRBD1 (6 bases). The CDR3 is 17 amino acids. The germline CDR1 and CDR2 sequences are SGHKS and YYEKEE (reference sequence). The germline V and J ends were trimmed by 3 bases and 0 bases, with 16 bases remaining between them. CDR3 sequence (DNA): TGTGCCAGCAGCTGGGGTAGCAGAGGGGGCTCCTACAATGAGCAGTTCTTC. As protein: CASSWGSRGGSYNEQFF.

J is TRBJ1-2 and V is TRBV29-1; D remains unclear. Germline-derived CDR1 and CDR2 are SQVTM and ANQGSEA. The ends were cut back, 6 bases at V and 4 bases at J, with 15 bases in the middle. The CDR3 has 13 amino acids. CDR3 DNA sequence: TGCAGCGTCCGCCTGCCGGGGAGCTATGGCTACACCTTC. This sequence encodes CSVRLPGSYGYTF.

This clonotype has just a few counts. The rearrangement links TRBV29-1 to TRBJ2-1; TRBD1 matches at 9 bases. J lost 5 bases, V lost 8 bases, and 7 bases had no gene match. Germline V gives CDR1 SQVTM, CDR2 ANQGSEA. The CDR3 consists of 13 residues. The CDR3 DNA sequence: TGCAGCACCCGGGACAGGGTACACAATGAGCAGTTCTTC. It codes for CSTRDRVHNEQFF.

The gene calls are TRBV6-5 and TRBJ2-4; 9 bases fit TRBD2. Near its end, the DNA agrees better with TRBJ2-7, so the J call may be wrong. Germline lookup yields CDR1 MNHEY and CDR2 SVGAGI. The CDR3 runs 15 residues. The CDR3 DNA is TGTGCCAGCGGGTCCGCGGGGGGGGGCTCCTACGAGCAGTACTTC. Protein: CASGSAGGGSYEQYF.

The rearrangement joins TRBV5-1 to TRBJ2-7; 9 bases fit TRBD2. The CDR3 is 14 residues long. V shed 7 bases, J shed 3 bases, and the junction held 8 bases outside the gene matches. Germline assignment: CDR1 SGHRS and CDR2 YFSETQ. The CDR3, as DNA: TGCGCCAGCGCCCTAGCGGGGAAAAGCTACGAGCAGTACTTC. It codes for CASALAGKSYEQYF.

This clonotype was seen many times. A read error may be the cause here, since a much bigger clone is one base away. The chain employs TRBV6-6 and TRBJ2-7; no reliable D call. Germline CDR1 and CDR2: MNHNY and SVGAGI (reference sequence). Trimming removed 2 bases at V and 6 bases at J, with 5 bases between. The CDR3 has 11 residues. The chain's CDR3 is CASSYGFEQYF. DNA for the CDR3: TGTGCCAGCAGTTACGGGTTCGAGCAGTACTTC.

Many counts were recorded for this clonotype. This chain connects TRBV6-6 to TRBJ2-7; D call uncertain. Trimming cost V 2 bases and J 7 bases, with 6 bases left between them. Germline CDR1 and CDR2: MNHNY and SVGAGI (reference sequence). The CDR3 contains 11 residues. The CDR3 is CASSYRHEQYF. The CDR3 DNA reads TGTGCCAGCAGTTACCGGCATGAGCAGTACTTC.

V usage is TRBV9 and J usage is TRBJ1-2; 9 bases map to TRBD1. The germline V gene encodes CDR1 SGDLS and CDR2 YYNGEE. After removal of 0 bases from V and 4 bases from J, the junction contained 10 bases not matched to a gene. The CDR3 has 17 amino acids. The CDR3: CASSVADGTGWGYGYTF. The CDR3 coding sequence is TGTGCCAGCAGCGTAGCGGACGGGACAGGGTGGGGCTATGGCTACACCTTC.

The chain couples TRBV10-3 to TRBJ2-3; D is unresolved. This CDR3 spans 15 amino acids. Germline CDR1 reads ENHRY; CDR2 reads SYGVKD. Trimming removed 4 bases from V and 0 bases from J, with 11 bases in between. The CDR3 DNA is TGTGCCATCAGTGGGTCGCTTACTAGCACAGATACGCAGTATTTT. The encoded protein is CAISGSLTSTDTQYF.

The J gene is TRBJ2-1, the V gene TRBV24-1; TRBD2 matches 11 bases. Trimming removed 4 bases from V and 6 bases from J; junction bases left unmatched: 7. This CDR3 region has 16 residues. Germline V lookup: CDR1 KGHDR, CDR2 SFDVKD. DNA for the CDR3: TGTGCCACCAGTGACCCCGGGACTAGCGGTTGCAATGAGCAGTTCTTC. This gives the protein CATSDPGTSGCNEQFF.

The V gene is TRBV20-1, the J gene TRBJ2-1; perhaps TRBD2 as D (6 bases). Trimming took 5 bases from V and 12 from J, leaving 23 bases between them. The CDR3 extends over 14 amino acids. Germline V gene sequence: CDR1 DFQATT, CDR2 SNEGSKA (reference sequence). The CDR3 DNA is TGCAGTGCTTCACGGGACGCTTTGGGGGGTGGGCAGTTCTTC. Its translation is CSASRDALGGGQFF.

This clonotype was observed at least ten times. V gene TRBV5-6 combines with J gene TRBJ2-3; D assignment may be TRBD1 or TRBD2 (5 bases each). The J call is uncertain, as TRBJ2-5 better fits the DNA end. The CDR3 runs 11 residues. Germline V gene data show CDR1 as SGHDT and CDR2 as YYEEEE. CDR3 residues: CASSLWDTQYF. CDR3 nucleotide sequence: TGTGCCAGCAGCTTGTGGGACACCCAGTACTTC.

This clonotype has more than one count but fewer than ten. V usage is TRBV7-8 and J usage is TRBJ1-1, with D unclear. V lost 2 bases, J lost 4 bases, and 11 bases lay in between. CDR3 size: 14 residues. Germline CDR1 SGHVS, CDR2 FQNEAQ. CDR3 in DNA: TGTGCCAGCAGCTTATGGGGTTGGGGCACTGAAGCTTTCTTT. Protein: CASSLWGWGTEAFF.

CDR3 sequence: CSAGELTGGLQSNQPQHF. CDR3 nucleotides: TGCAGTGCTGGGGAACTGACAGGGGGCTTGCAGAGCAATCAGCCCCAGCATTTT. The rearrangement uses TRBV20-1 and TRBJ1-5; TRBD1 agrees at 10 bases. J gave up 1 base and V 5 bases, and 14 bases lay outside the gene matches. The CDR3 totals 18 residues. From germline, CDR1 is DFQATT and CDR2 SNEGSKA (reference sequence).

J is TRBJ2-2 and V is TRBV4-3; D is ambiguous. CDR1 and CDR2 from the germline V gene are LGHNA and YSLEER. Trimming pared 0 bases from V and 0 bases from J, leaving 8 bases between. The CDR3 contains 16 residues. The CDR3 region has the DNA TGCGCCAGCAGCCAAGATCTCGGTCCGAACACCGGGGAGCTGTTTTTT. The encoded protein is CASSQDLGPNTGELFF.

This clonotype was observed once. This sequence joins TRBV7-9 and TRBJ1-2; D is uncertain. The CDR3 runs 14 residues. Per germline, CDR1 SEHNR and CDR2 FQNEAQ (reference sequence). V was pared by 0 bases and J by 6 bases, with 11 bases between. The CDR3 DNA is TGTGCCAGCAGCTTAGCTCTAGACTACGATGGCTACACCTTC. Translating it yields CASSLALDYDGYTF.

This sequence joins TRBV3-1 and TRBJ2-5; a weak D match, TRBD1 (6 bases). CDR1 and CDR2 from the germline V gene are LGHDT and YNNKEL (reference sequence). CDR3 size: 14 residues. The V and J ends lost 4 bases and 6 bases respectively, with 15 bases between them. CDR3 amino acids: CASSLQGSGQTQYF. The CDR3, as DNA: TGTGCCAGCAGCCTCCAGGGGTCTGGGCAGACCCAGTACTTC.

This clonotype was seen a handful of times. V is TRBV12-3 or TRBV12-4 and J is TRBJ2-7; a possible D gene is TRBD1 (5 bases). Trimming took 6 bases from V and 2 from J, leaving 17 bases between them. The CDR3 loop spans 15 amino acids. Written as DNA, the CDR3 is TGTGCCAGCAGAACTGGGGCCGGTCCCCCCTACGAGCAGTACTTC. Its translation is CASRTGAGPPYEQYF.